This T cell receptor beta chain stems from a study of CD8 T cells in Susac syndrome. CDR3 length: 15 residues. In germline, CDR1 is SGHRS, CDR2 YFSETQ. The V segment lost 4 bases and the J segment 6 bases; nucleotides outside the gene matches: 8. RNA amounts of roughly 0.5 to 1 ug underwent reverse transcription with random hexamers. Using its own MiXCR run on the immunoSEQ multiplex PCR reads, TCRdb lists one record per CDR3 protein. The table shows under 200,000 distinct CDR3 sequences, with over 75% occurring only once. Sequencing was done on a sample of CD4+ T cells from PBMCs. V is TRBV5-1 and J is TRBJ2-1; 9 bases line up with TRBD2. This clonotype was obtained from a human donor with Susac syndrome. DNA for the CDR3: TGCGCCAGCAGCGTAGGTGGGCGGGAGGGCAATGAGCAGTTCTTC. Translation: CASSVGGREGNEQFF.